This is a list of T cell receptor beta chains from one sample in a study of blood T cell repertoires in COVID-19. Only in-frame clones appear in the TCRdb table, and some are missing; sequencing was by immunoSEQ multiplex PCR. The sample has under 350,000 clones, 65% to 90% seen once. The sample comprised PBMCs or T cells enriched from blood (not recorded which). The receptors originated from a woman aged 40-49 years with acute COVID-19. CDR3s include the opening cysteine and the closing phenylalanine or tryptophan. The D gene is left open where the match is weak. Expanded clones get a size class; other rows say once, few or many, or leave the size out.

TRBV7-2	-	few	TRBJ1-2	CASSLVWASGGGYTF	TGTGCCAGCAGCTTAGTTTGGGCCTCTGGAGGTGGCTACACCTTC
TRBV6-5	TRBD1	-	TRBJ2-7	CASSRYPQGPEQYF	TGTGCCAGCAGTCGCTACCCACAGGGGCCCGAGCAGTACTTC
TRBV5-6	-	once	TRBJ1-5	CASSLYARVNQPQHF	TGTGCCAGCAGCTTGTACGCCAGGGTCAATCAGCCCCAGCATTTT
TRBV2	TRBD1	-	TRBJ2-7	CASTTGQGDEQYF	TGTGCCAGCACCACGGGACAGGGAGACGAGCAGTACTTC
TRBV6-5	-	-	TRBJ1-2	CASSYSSPRGYWGYTF	TGTGCCAGCAGTTACTCGTCTCCGAGAGGCTATTGGGGCTACACCTTC
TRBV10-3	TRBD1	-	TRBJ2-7	CAISESVQGTYEQYF	TGTGCCATCAGTGAGTCCGTACAGGGGACCTACGAGCAGTACTTC
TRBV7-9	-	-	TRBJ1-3	CASGRDLPLSGNTIYF	TGTGCCAGCGGGCGGGACCTACCATTATCAGGAAACACCATATATTTT
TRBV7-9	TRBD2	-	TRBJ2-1	CASSLGGTSLNEQFF	TGTGCCAGCAGCTTAGGAGGGACTAGCCTCAATGAGCAGTTCTTC
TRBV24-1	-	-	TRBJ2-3	CATSVGGGVEGTDTQYF	TGTGCCACCAGTGTGGGCGGAGGGGTTGAGGGCACAGATACGCAGTATTTT
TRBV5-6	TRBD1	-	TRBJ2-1	CASSLDDRASYNEQFF	TGTGCCAGCAGCTTGGACGACAGGGCTTCCTACAATGAGCAGTTCTTC
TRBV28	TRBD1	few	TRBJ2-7	CASTPGRTGEGEQYF	TGTGCCAGCACCCCCGGACGGACAGGGGAAGGAGAGCAGTACTTC
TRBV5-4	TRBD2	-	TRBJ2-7	CASSMGGLAVNEQYF	TGTGCCAGCAGCATGGGCGGGCTAGCGGTAAACGAGCAGTACTTC
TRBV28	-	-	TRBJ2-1	CASSSVGGSYNEQFF	TGTGCCAGCAGTTCCGTGGGGGGCTCCTACAATGAGCAGTTCTTC
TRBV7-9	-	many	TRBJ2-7	CASSLLETYEQYF	TGTGCCAGCAGCTTACTAGAGACCTACGAGCAGTACTTC
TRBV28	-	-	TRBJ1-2	CASRPGQSYGYTF	TGTGCCAGCAGACCTGGACAGAGCTATGGCTACACCTTC
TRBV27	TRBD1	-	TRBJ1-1	CASSRGQGEAMNTEAFF	TGTGCCAGCAGCCGCGGACAGGGGGAGGCAATGAACACTGAAGCTTTCTTT
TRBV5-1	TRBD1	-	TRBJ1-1	CASSDRVRNTEAFF	TGCGCCAGCAGCGACAGGGTCCGGAACACTGAAGCTTTCTTT
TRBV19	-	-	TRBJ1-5	CASSIALSNQPQHF	TGTGCCAGTAGTATAGCTTTAAGCAATCAGCCCCAGCATTTT
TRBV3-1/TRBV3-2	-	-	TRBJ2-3	CASSLPPGTQYF	TGTGCCAGCAGCCTACCCCCGGGTACGCAGTATTTT
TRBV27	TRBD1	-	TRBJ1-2	CASSINRGARGYTF	TGTGCCAGCAGTATTAACAGGGGCGCGCGGGGCTACACCTTC
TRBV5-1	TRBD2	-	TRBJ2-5	CASRLAGGETQYF	TGCGCCAGCAGACTAGCGGGTGGGGAGACCCAGTACTTC
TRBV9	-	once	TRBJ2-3	CASSPGQTGHTDTQYF	TGTGCCAGCAGCCCCGGACAGACAGGACACACAGATACGCAGTATTTT
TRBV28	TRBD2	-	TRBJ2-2	CASSSLAGGSGELFF	TGTGCCAGCAGTTCCCTAGCGGGAGGGTCCGGGGAGCTGTTTTTT
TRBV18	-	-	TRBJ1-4	CASSPQQGMTNEKLFF	TGTGCCAGCTCACCCCAACAGGGCATGACTAATGAAAAACTGTTTTTT
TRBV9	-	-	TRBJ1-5	CASSVEVPTSNQPQHF	TGTGCCAGCAGCGTAGAAGTACCTACTAGCAATCAGCCCCAGCATTTT
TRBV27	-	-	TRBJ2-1	CASSFGSVRITYNEQFF	TGTGCCAGCAGTTTTGGGAGCGTAAGAATAACCTACAATGAGCAGTTCTTC
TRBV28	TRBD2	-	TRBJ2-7	CASRRLAGVLGVSYEQYF	TGTGCCAGCAGACGACTAGCGGGAGTCCTTGGGGTCTCCTACGAGCAGTACTTC
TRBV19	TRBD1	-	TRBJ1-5	CASSIATGGNQPQHF	TGTGCCAGTAGTATAGCAACAGGGGGTAATCAGCCCCAGCATTTT
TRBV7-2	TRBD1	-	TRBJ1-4	CASSLRVGTGNEKLFF	TGTGCCAGCAGCCTTCGGGTAGGGACAGGGAATGAAAAACTGTTTTTT
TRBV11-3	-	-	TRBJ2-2	CASSSRGQAPGELFF	TGTGCCAGCAGCTCGCGTGGGCAAGCCCCCGGGGAGCTGTTTTTT
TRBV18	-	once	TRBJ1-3	CASSPMTGLSGNTIYF	TGTGCCAGCTCACCAATGACAGGCCTCTCTGGAAACACCATATATTTT
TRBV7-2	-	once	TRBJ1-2	CASNPQGRLLNYGYTF	TGTGCCAGCAACCCCCAGGGCCGGCTCCTTAACTATGGCTACACCTTC
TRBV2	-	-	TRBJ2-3	CASSEMRVHSTDTQYF	TGTGCCAGCAGTGAAATGCGGGTTCATAGCACAGATACGCAGTATTTT
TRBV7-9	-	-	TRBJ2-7	CASRQGSHEQYF	TGTGCCAGCAGACAGGGATCGCACGAGCAGTACTTC
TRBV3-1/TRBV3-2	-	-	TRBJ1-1	CASSQQLSGMNTEAFF	TGTGCCAGCAGCCAACAATTATCGGGGATGAACACTGAAGCTTTCTTT
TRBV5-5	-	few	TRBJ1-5	CASSLGFVTGNRNQPQHF	TGTGCCAGCAGCTTGGGCTTCGTCACAGGGAATCGCAATCAGCCCCAGCATTTT
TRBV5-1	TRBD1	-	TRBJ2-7	CASSGGTGGINEQYF	TGCGCCAGCAGCGGAGGGACAGGGGGCATCAACGAGCAGTACTTC
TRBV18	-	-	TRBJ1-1	CASSPPAVLTEAFF	TGTGCCAGCTCACCACCGGCGGTGCTCACTGAAGCTTTCTTT
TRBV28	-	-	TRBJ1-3	CASGQGSGNTIYF	TGTGCCAGCGGCCAGGGGTCGGGAAACACCATATATTTT
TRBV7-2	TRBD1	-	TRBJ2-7	CASSLVGTGVYEQYF	TGTGCCAGCAGCTTGGTCGGGACAGGGGTATACGAGCAGTACTTC
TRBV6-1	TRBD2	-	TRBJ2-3	CASSEDRLTSGTDTQYF	TGTGCCAGCAGTGAAGACCGATTGACTAGCGGCACAGATACGCAGTATTTT
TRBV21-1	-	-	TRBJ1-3	CASSNCGDRQNRNTIYF	TGTGCCAGCAGCAACTGCGGGGACCGACAGAACCGAAACACCATATATTTT
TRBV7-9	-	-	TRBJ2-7	CASSLSTGPLFYEQYF	TGTGCCAGCAGCTTGAGTACAGGGCCTCTCTTCTACGAGCAGTACTTC
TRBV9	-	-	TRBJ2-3	CASSVDPGIRTDTQYF	TGTGCCAGCAGCGTAGACCCGGGAATCCGCACAGATACGCAGTATTTT
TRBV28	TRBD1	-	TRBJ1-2	CASMIGQGADGYTF	TGTGCCAGCATGATCGGACAGGGGGCGGACGGCTACACCTTC
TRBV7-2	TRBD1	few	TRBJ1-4	CASSPKAGGPEKLFF	TGTGCCAGCAGCCCGAAGGCAGGGGGACCTGAAAAACTGTTTTTT
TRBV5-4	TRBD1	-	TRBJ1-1	CASSFDRGRSEAFF	TGTGCCAGCAGCTTTGACAGGGGGCGGTCTGAAGCTTTCTTT
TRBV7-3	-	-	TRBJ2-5	CASSLQGSETQYF	TGTGCCAGCAGCTTACAGGGTAGCGAGACCCAGTACTTC
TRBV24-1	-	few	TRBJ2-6	CATSDAGSGANVLTF	TGTGCCACCAGTGACGCGGGCTCTGGGGCCAACGTCCTGACTTTC
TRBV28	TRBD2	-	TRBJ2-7	CASSTSGSSSYEQYF	TGTGCCAGCAGCACGAGCGGGAGCAGCTCCTACGAGCAGTACTTC
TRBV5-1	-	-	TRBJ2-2	CASSLGDRNTGELFF	TGCGCCAGCAGCTTGGGTGACAGGAACACCGGGGAGCTGTTTTTT
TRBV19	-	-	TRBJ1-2	CASSIGRGTAFNYGYTF	TGTGCCAGTAGTATCGGCCGGGGGACGGCGTTCAACTATGGCTACACCTTC
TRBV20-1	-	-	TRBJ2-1	CSARTYNEQFF	TGCAGTGCTAGAACATACAATGAGCAGTTCTTC
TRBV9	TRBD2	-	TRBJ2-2	CASSVAPQGSGETGELFF	TGTGCCAGCAGCGTAGCCCCTCAGGGTAGCGGGGAAACCGGGGAGCTGTTTTTT
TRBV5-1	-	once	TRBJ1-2	CASSFLHRVGDGYTF	TGCGCCAGCAGCTTCCTCCACAGGGTTGGGGATGGCTACACCTTC
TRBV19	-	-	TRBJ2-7	CASSSSRTPKAYEQYF	TGTGCCAGTAGTTCCAGCAGGACACCGAAGGCCTACGAGCAGTACTTC
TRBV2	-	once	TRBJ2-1	CAGKRVGDEQFF	TGTGCCGGCAAGCGGGTGGGAGATGAGCAGTTCTTC
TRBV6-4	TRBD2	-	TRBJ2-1	CASSDSVRLAGANNEQFF	TGTGCCAGCAGTGACTCGGTCCGACTAGCGGGGGCCAACAATGAGCAGTTCTTC
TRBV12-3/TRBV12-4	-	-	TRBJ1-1	CASSNNAGLEAFF	TGTGCCAGCAGTAATAATGCAGGGCTGGAAGCTTTCTTT
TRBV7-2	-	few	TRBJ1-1	CASSPPTGGASPTEAFF	TGTGCCAGCAGCCCCCCAACCGGGGGGGCCTCTCCCACTGAAGCTTTCTTT